This T cell receptor beta chain stems from a study of OX40 agonist ivuxolimab in advanced cancers. Looking at the study overall: Averaging 60 years in age, with a range of about 23 to 85, the cohort was about 85% male.

In this sample, this clone turned up a few times. Its specificity is unknown. Study-level findings and limits: The study observed clonal expansion of CD4+ and CD8+ blood T cells by week 6 at 0.1 to 3.0 mg/kg.

Exclusion of a patient followed from autoimmune disease history or systemic immunosuppression. The assay was immunoSEQ multiplex PCR, and TCRdb's table has in-frame clones only and misses some. The profile shows approximately 39,000 clones, roughly 84% of them singletons. The CDR3 is made up of 13 amino acids. Trimming shortened V by 2 bases and J by 12 bases, and 11 bases separated the two germline ends. Germline V gene lookup returns CDR1 SGHTA and CDR2 FQGTGA. The sequence was obtained from an adult with an advanced solid tumor such as melanoma, head and neck, liver or kidney cancer. The sequencing here drew on CD4+ or CD8+ T cells sorted from blood, taken in a trial of the OX40 agonist ivuxolimab. This rearrangement joins TRBV7-3 to TRBJ1-6; D call uncertain. The chain's CDR3 is CASSLWEGEPLHF. The CDR3 DNA reads TGTGCCAGCAGCTTATGGGAGGGAGAACCCCTCCACTTT.